This T cell receptor beta chain was sequenced in a study of blood T cell repertoires in COVID-19. In the study overall: COVID-19 samples collected from the United States, Italy and Spain covered acute and convalescent phases. PBMCs, B-cell-depleted T cells, or T cells provided the cDNA or gDNA that made up the material.

CDR1 is LNHDA, CDR2 SQIVND, per germline (reference sequence). Between the trimmed V and J ends, which lost 3 bases and 7 bases, there was a span of 16 bases. CDR3 length: 15 amino acids. Under the authors' procedure: Estimates of nucleated cell counts were drawn from the amplification of reference gene primers. Here immunoSEQ multiplex PCR was the method, and the copy in TCRdb shows in-frame clones only, minus some. The DNA was the basis for D and trimming; V, J and clone size are from that table. The data show 200,000 to 250,000 clones, 88% seen once. The sample comprised peripheral blood. The receptor was derived from a woman in her sixties or seventies with acute or convalescent COVID-19. V gene TRBV19 combines with J gene TRBJ2-1; D possibly corresponds to TRBD2 (7 bases). The CDR3 here is CASSIFRGGENEQFF. The DNA of the CDR3 is TGTGCCAGTAGTATTTTCAGGGGAGGGGAAAATGAGCAGTTCTTC.